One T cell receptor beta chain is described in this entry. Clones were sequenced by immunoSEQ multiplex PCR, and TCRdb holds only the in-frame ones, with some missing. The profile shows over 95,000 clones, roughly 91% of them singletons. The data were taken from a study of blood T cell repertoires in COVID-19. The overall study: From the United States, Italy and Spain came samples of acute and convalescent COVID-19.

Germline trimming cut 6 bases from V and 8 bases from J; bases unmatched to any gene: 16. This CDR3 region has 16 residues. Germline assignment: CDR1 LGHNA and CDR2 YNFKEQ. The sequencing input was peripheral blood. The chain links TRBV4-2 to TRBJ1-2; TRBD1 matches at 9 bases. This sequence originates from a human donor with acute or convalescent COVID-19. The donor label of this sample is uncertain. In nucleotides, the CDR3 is TGTGCCAGCAGTCCCGGGACAGGGATTAGTTATAGGGGCTACACCTTC. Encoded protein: CASSPGTGISYRGYTF.